This T cell receptor beta chain was captured in a study of blood T cell repertoires in COVID-19. Background on the study: Nucleic acid was either cDNA or gDNA, and it came from T cells, B-cell-depleted T cells, or PBMCs.

The CDR3 runs to 18 residues. V trimming: 1 base; J trimming: 2 bases; junction bases outside the gene matches: 6. Germline assignment: CDR1 LNHNV and CDR2 YYDKDF (reference sequence). Original processing methods: The authors estimated nucleated cell counts from reference gene primer amplification. Method: immunoSEQ multiplex PCR; TCRdb's copy keeps in-frame clones and lacks some. V and J calls plus clone size are reproduced from that table; the DNA served to infer D and trimming. The sample contains about 330,000 clones, more than 70% of which appear only once. The sample taken for sequencing was peripheral blood. The chain links TRBV15 to TRBJ1-5; 12 nucleotides match TRBD1. This sequence was found in a man between 18 and 35 years old who had recovered from COVID-19. CDR3 amino acids: CATSRAGTGGAGNQPQHF. The CDR3 coding sequence is TGTGCCACCAGCAGAGCCGGGACAGGGGGCGCGGGCAATCAGCCCCAGCATTTT.